The 23 T cell receptor beta chains in this list originate from one sample, sequenced in a study of regulatory T cells in long-lasting Graves disease. Arm-PCR with iRepertoire HTBI primers amplified the CDR3 regions for these TCR beta libraries. TCRdb processed the multiplex PCR reads anew with MiXCR; each CDR3 protein has one entry. The sample yields 350,000 to 500,000 distinct CDR3 sequences, 16% seen once. The sample's time point: newly diagnosed GD, antithyroid drugs for less than 3 months. Extracted PBMC RNA gave rise to the TCR library. This sample also appeared in a second study, on T cells in Graves' hyperthyroidism and ophthalmopathy.

The sample in question was peripheral blood mononuclear cells (PBMCs), obtained at new diagnosis, from a patient treated with antithyroid drugs. These TCRs come from a young woman with Graves disease.

This clonotype was observed many times. The chain combines TRBV28 with TRBJ2-2; 9 bases align to TRBD1. CDR1 and CDR2 (germline): MDHEN, SYDVKM. V shed 2 bases, J shed 5 bases, and the junction held 3 bases outside the gene matches. The CDR3 is 15 residues long. CDR3 sequence (DNA): TGTGCCAGCAGTTTAACGGGACAGGGTACCGGGGAGCTGTTTTTT. Translation gives CASSLTGQGTGELFF.

The chain joins TRBV7-8 to TRBJ2-2; 9 nucleotides match TRBD1. V was pared by 5 bases and J by 3 bases, with 7 bases of the junction left unmatched. Germline V CDR1 and CDR2: SGHVS, FQNEAQ. The length of the CDR3 is 16 residues. CDR3 protein: CASSQDRGHYTGELFF. As DNA, the CDR3 is TGTGCCAGCAGCCAGGACAGGGGACACTACACCGGGGAGCTGTTTTTT.

This clonotype showed up many times. The chain has TRBV7-3 and TRBJ2-1, with 7 bases that match TRBD2. Looked up from germline, CDR1 is SGHTA and CDR2 is FQGTGA. V lost 3 bases and J lost 7; bases outside the gene matches: 9. The CDR3 sequence is 15 residues long. Here the CDR3 DNA reads TGTGCCAGCAGCTTCAGACTAGCAGGAGTGAATGAGCAGTTCTTC. Protein product: CASSFRLAGVNEQFF.

This clonotype was seen only a few times. This rearrangement joins TRBV5-8 to TRBJ1-5; TRBD1 aligns across 7 bases. The CDR3 has 16 amino acids. Per germline, CDR1 SGHTS and CDR2 YDEGEE. V lost 2 bases, J lost 4 bases, and 9 bases stayed unmatched. CDR3 DNA sequence: TGTGCCAGCAGCTTTAAGGGGGCGGAAAGGAATCAGCCCCAGCATTTT. Encoded protein: CASSFKGAERNQPQHF.

This clonotype has more than one count but fewer than ten. J is TRBJ2-7 and V is TRBV29-1; TRBD1 or TRBD2 may be the D gene (5 bases each). CDR1 SQVTM and CDR2 ANQGSEA come from the germline V gene. CDR3 length: 13 amino acids. V was cut by 0 bases and J by 9 bases, with 15 bases left in between. CDR3 residues: CSVEDPRDEGQYF. CDR3 in DNA: TGCAGCGTTGAAGATCCCAGGGACGAGGGGCAGTACTTC.

This clonotype showed up just a few times. As DNA, the CDR3 is TGTGCCAGCAGTGATAGTTGGACAGGGGGTTCCTACGAGCAGTACTTC. Its translation is CASSDSWTGGSYEQYF. V and J are TRBV2 and TRBJ2-7, with TRBD1 matching over 10 bases. Per germline, CDR1 SNHLY and CDR2 FYNNEI. The CDR3 has 16 residues. The V gene end was trimmed by 3 bases and the J gene end by 1 base; junction bases not matched to a gene: 6.

This clonotype has a handful of counts. The chain recombines TRBV20-1 with TRBJ2-3, with 8 bases aligning to TRBD2. Germline-derived CDR1 and CDR2 are DFQATT and SNEGSKA (reference sequence). After removal of 3 bases from V and 2 bases from J, the junction contained 13 bases not matched to a gene. This CDR3 spans 17 amino acids. This chain's CDR3 is CSASGRALEGHTDTQYF. CDR3 DNA sequence: TGCAGTGCTAGCGGGAGGGCCCTTGAGGGTCACACAGATACGCAGTATTTT.

This clonotype was seen many times. The genes are TRBV7-9 and TRBJ2-5, with D perhaps given as TRBD1 or TRBD2 (5 bases each). This CDR3 has 15 amino acids. Germline V CDR1 and CDR2: SEHNR, FQNEAQ (reference sequence). Trimming took 4 bases from V and 5 from J, leaving 17 bases between them. The CDR3 coding sequence is TGTGCCAGCAGCTCTACGAACGGGGCCGAGGAGACCCAGTACTTC. It translates to CASSSTNGAEETQYF. Full variable domain (outside the CDR3, taken from reference TRBV7-9 and TRBJ2-5): DTGVSQNPRHKITKRGQNVTFRCDPISEHNRLYWYRQTLGQGPEFLTYFQNEAQLEKSRLLSDRFSAERPKGSFSTLEIQRTEQGDSAMYLCASSSTNGAEETQYFGPGTRLLVL.

At least ten counts were recorded for this clonotype. V and J are TRBV3-1 and TRBJ2-3; no firm D call. Germline V gene lookup returns CDR1 LGHDT and CDR2 YNNKEL (reference sequence). Trimming took 2 bases from V and 1 from J, leaving 1 base between them. This CDR3 contains 12 residues. The CDR3 nucleotides are TGTGCCAGCAGCCAACGCACAGATACGCAGTATTTT. This codes for CASSQRTDTQYF.

The chain employs TRBV9 and TRBJ2-1; 7 nucleotides match TRBD1. From germline, CDR1 is SGDLS and CDR2 YYNGEE. The CDR3 totals 14 residues. Trimming removed 6 bases from V and 5 bases from J; junction bases left unmatched: 8. The CDR3: CASKTGVEDNEQFF. The CDR3 DNA sequence: TGTGCCAGCAAAACAGGGGTTGAAGACAATGAGCAGTTCTTC.

This clonotype turned up a few times. A clone one base away is much larger, so this may be a read error. The chain carries TRBV9 and TRBJ2-7, with D uncertain. Germline V lookup: CDR1 SGDLS, CDR2 YYNGEE. CDR3 length equals 11 residues. The germline V and J ends were trimmed by 5 bases and 1 base, with 4 bases remaining between them. The CDR3 here is CASRVSYEQYF. CDR3 in DNA: TGTGCCAGCAGGGTGTCCTACGAGCAGTACTTC. Based on the CDR3 plus reference TRBV9 and TRBJ2-7, the full variable domain is DSGVTQTPKHLITATGQRVTLRCSPRSGDLSVYWYQQSLDQGLQFLIQYYNGEERAKGNILERFSAQQFPDLHSELNLSSLELGDSALYFCASRVSYEQYFGPGTRLTVT.

This clonotype has at least ten counts. This sequence joins TRBV3-1 and TRBJ1-3, with D possibly matching TRBD1 (5 bases). Germline-derived CDR1 and CDR2 are LGHDT and YNNKEL (reference sequence). V lost 4 bases and J 0 bases, leaving 7 bases between the germline ends. The CDR3 totals 14 residues. Here the CDR3 DNA reads TGTGCCAGCAGCCGGGGCAGCTCTGGAAACACCATATATTTT. This encodes CASSRGSSGNTIYF. The variable domain in full, completed from reference TRBV3-1 and TRBJ1-3, reads DTAVSQTPKYLVTQMGNDKSIKCEQNLGHDTMYWYKQDSKKFLKIMFSYNNKELIINETVPNRFSPKSPDKAHLNLHINSLELGDSAVYFCASSRGSSGNTIYFGEGSWLTVV.

CDR3 DNA: TGTGCCAGCAGCTCAAGGGTCGGCGGGGAGCTGTTTTTT. Protein sequence: CASSSRVGGELFF. This chain joins TRBV7-9 and TRBJ2-2, with unresolved D. The CDR3 covers 13 residues. The germline V gene encodes CDR1 SEHNR and CDR2 FQNEAQ (reference sequence). V was trimmed by 4 bases and J by 7 bases, leaving 10 bases between them.

With regard to this clonotype: Likely a read error: the CDR3 ends without its conserved phenylalanine or tryptophan. This chain uses TRBV7-2 with TRBJ2-3; 10 nucleotides align to TRBD2. Looked up from germline, CDR1 is SGHTA and CDR2 is FQGNSA. The trim removed 0 bases at V and 5 bases at J, leaving 5 bases unmatched. The CDR3 sequence is 16 residues long. The CDR3 DNA is TGTGCCAGCAGCTTAGCGCAGTCTAGCGGGAGAGATACGCAGTATCTT. Its protein is CASSLAQSSGRDTQYL.

This clonotype was counted ten times or more. The rearrangement links TRBV3-1 to TRBJ2-1, with D perhaps matching TRBD2 (5 bases). Germline V gene data show CDR1 as LGHDT and CDR2 as YNNKEL (reference sequence). This CDR3 has 13 amino acids. V shed 0 bases and J shed 8 bases, with 8 bases lying between them. The CDR3 is CASSQDTRDEQFF. In nucleotides, the CDR3 is TGTGCCAGCAGCCAAGATACGAGGGATGAGCAGTTCTTC.

This clonotype was counted a single time. A far larger clone differs by one base, so this is likely a read error. The V and J genes are TRBV27 and TRBJ2-7; D gene unclear. This CDR3 has 14 amino acids. Germline lookup yields CDR1 MNHEY and CDR2 SMNVEV (reference sequence). Trimming removed 5 bases at V and 7 bases at J, with 18 bases between. DNA for the CDR3: TGTGCCAGCAGTCCCTCGGGTGGAAGCAATGAGCAGTACTTC. Translating it yields CASSPSGGSNEQYF.

At least ten counts were recorded for this clonotype. The chain recombines TRBV5-6 with TRBJ2-1, with 12 bases matching TRBD2. Germline V gene lookup returns CDR1 SGHDT and CDR2 YYEEEE. The V segment lost 3 bases and the J segment 7 bases; nucleotides outside the gene matches: 11. This CDR3 spans 17 amino acids. This chain's CDR3 is CASSSLGAGLAGNEQFF. CDR3 bases: TGTGCCAGCAGCTCTCTCGGGGCTGGACTAGCGGGAAATGAGCAGTTCTTC.

Ten or more counts support this clonotype. The chain employs TRBV28 and TRBJ2-7; D possibly corresponds to TRBD1 (6 bases). The CDR3 is made up of 13 amino acids. Trimming took off 6 bases at V and 2 bases at J, with 11 bases between the two ends. The germline V gene encodes CDR1 MDHEN and CDR2 SYDVKM. CDR3 nucleotides: TGTGCCAGCAGACTTGACAGGACCTACGAGCAGTACTTC. Translation gives CASRLDRTYEQYF.

This clonotype was detected a few times. This chain joins TRBV29-1 and TRBJ1-2; D remains ambiguous. Looked up from germline, CDR1 is SQVTM and CDR2 is ANQGSEA. The V end was cut by 3 bases, the J end by 0 bases, with 11 bases between. The CDR3 sequence is 14 residues long. The CDR3 region is CSVEGGPTNYGYTF. In nucleotides, the CDR3 is TGCAGCGTTGAGGGAGGGCCCACTAACTATGGCTACACCTTC.

This clonotype turned up a few times. This chain joins TRBV28 and TRBJ2-3; TRBD2 might be the D (5 bases). V gave up 5 bases and J gave up 0 bases, with 15 bases separating them. The germline CDR1 and CDR2 sequences are MDHEN and SYDVKM. The CDR3 has 16 residues. The CDR3 bases are TGTGCCAGCAGTCCCCCCGAGGGCCCTAGCACAGATACGCAGTATTTT. This codes for CASSPPEGPSTDTQYF.

This clonotype has at least ten counts. The chain carries TRBV20-1 and TRBJ2-2, with 9 bases fitting TRBD1. Unmatched junction bases numbered 10, after V lost 2 bases and J lost 3 bases. Germline values: CDR1 DFQATT, CDR2 SNEGSKA (reference sequence). CDR3 length: 17 amino acids. This chain's CDR3 is CSARLRGQGWDTGELFF. In nucleotides, the CDR3 is TGCAGTGCTAGATTACGAGGACAGGGGTGGGACACCGGGGAGCTGTTTTTT.

The CDR3 DNA follows: TGTGCCAGTAGTATAGGAGGAATTCCCTACGAGCAGTACTTC. This codes for CASSIGGIPYEQYF. This chain uses TRBV19 with TRBJ2-1; the D is unclear. Near its end, the DNA agrees better with TRBJ2-7, so the J call may be wrong. Germline loops: CDR1 LNHDA, CDR2 SQIVND (reference sequence). This CDR3 region has 14 residues.

The gene calls are TRBV28 and TRBJ2-2, with D hard to call. The V end was cut by 4 bases, the J end by 5 bases, with 11 bases between. Germline CDR1 reads MDHEN; CDR2 reads SYDVKM. The CDR3 is made up of 14 amino acids. CDR3 nucleotide sequence: TGTGCCAGCAGTTCCCCGGGTACGACCGGGGAGCTGTTTTTT. Translation: CASSSPGTTGELFF.